This T cell receptor (beta chain) was recorded in a study of shared clonotypes between healthy human individuals. All donors were healthy HIV-negative adults lacking recent acute infections or vaccinations. Tens of thousands of T cell genomes, or approximately 200 ng DNA, went into the sorted-subset replicate PCRs. Libraries were prepared by immunoSEQ multiplex PCR; TCRdb keeps only in-frame clonotypes and omits some of them. The sample shows about a million clones, around 80% of them seen only once. The ends were cut back, 5 bases at V and 1 base at J, with 11 bases in the middle. The CDR3 is 15 amino acids. Looked up from germline, CDR1 is LNHDA and CDR2 is SQIVND (reference sequence).

This receptor was taken from a young man in good health. The chain joins TRBV19 to TRBJ2-2; D gene ambiguous. Sequencing was performed on memory CD4+ T cells sorted from blood. The subset: CD45RA-negative fraction. CDR3 protein: CASSFSIRNTGELFF. DNA of the CDR3: TGTGCCAGTAGTTTCTCCATCAGGAACACCGGGGAGCTGTTTTTT.